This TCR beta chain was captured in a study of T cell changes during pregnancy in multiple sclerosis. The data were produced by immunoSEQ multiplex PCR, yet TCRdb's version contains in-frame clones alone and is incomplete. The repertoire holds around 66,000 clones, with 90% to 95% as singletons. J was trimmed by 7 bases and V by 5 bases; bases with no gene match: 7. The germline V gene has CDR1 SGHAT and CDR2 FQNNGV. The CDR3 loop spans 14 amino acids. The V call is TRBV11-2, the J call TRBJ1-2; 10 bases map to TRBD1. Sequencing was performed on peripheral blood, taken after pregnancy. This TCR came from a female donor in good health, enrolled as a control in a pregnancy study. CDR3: CASSPDRGRVGYTF. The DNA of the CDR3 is TGTGCCAGCAGCCCAGACAGGGGGCGCGTTGGCTACACCTTC.